This TCR beta chain emerged from a study of CD8+CD57+ T cells in acquired aplastic anemia. About the research overall: The mean DNA yield obtained from sorted CD4+ and CD8+ cells came to approximately 3.2 ug. Findings and limits, study-wide: Twenty-nine shared CD8+ CDR3s appeared highly expressed within patients' immunodominant clones.

CDR3 and TCR beta VDJ profiling relied on genomic DNA as the template. MiXCR was run by TCRdb on the reads, yielding one entry per CDR3 protein. The sample lists over 250,000 distinct CDR3 sequences; approximately 60% were seen once. CD8+CD57+ cell expansion had been shown by flow cytometry in patients chosen for sequencing. A severe acquired aplastic anemia diagnosis applied to all patients. Concerning this clonotype itself: No antigen is known for it.

The sample comprised sorted CD4+, CD8+, or CD8+CD57+ T cells (not recorded which) from PBMCs. This clonotype originated in a human donor with aplastic anemia.

The CDR3 nucleotides are TGTGCCAGCAGCCATCGACAGATTACCGGGGAGCTGTTTTTT. Translated, it gives CASSHRQITGELFF. V usage is TRBV7-8 and J usage is TRBJ2-2, with D possibly being TRBD1 (5 bases). The CDR3 runs to 14 residues. Per the germline V gene, CDR1 is SGHVS and CDR2 is FQNEAQ. V was clipped by 5 bases and J by 5 bases, with 12 bases between them.